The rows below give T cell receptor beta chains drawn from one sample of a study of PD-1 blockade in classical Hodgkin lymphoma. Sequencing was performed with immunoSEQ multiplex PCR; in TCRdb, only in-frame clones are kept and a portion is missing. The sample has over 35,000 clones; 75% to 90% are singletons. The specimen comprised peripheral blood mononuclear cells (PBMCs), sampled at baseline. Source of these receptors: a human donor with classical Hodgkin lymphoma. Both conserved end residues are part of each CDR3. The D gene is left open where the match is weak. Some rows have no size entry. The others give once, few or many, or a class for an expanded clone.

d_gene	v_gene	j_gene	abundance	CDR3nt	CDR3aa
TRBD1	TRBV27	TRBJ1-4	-	TGTGCCAGCAGTGCCGGGACAGGGGGGATCGCTAATGAAAAACTGTTTTTT	CASSAGTGGIANEKLFF
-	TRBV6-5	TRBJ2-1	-	TGTGCCAGCAGTTGGGACATCATGAGTGAGCAGTTCTTC	CASSWDIMSEQFF
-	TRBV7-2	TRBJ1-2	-	TGTGCCAGCAGCTTAGGGGCGTCCAACTATGGCTACACCTTC	CASSLGASNYGYTF
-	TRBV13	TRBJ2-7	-	TGTGCCAGCAGCGCCGGCTGGGCCCACGAGCAGTACTTC	CASSAGWAHEQYF
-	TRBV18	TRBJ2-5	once	TGTGCCAGCTCACCAGTTCCCCCCAGGGGCGGAGAGACCCAGTACTTC	CASSPVPPRGGETQYF
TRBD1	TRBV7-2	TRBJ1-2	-	TGTGCCAGCAGCTTCGGGACAGACTATGGCTACACCTTC	CASSFGTDYGYTF
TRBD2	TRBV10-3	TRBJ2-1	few	TGTGCCATCTCGGGACTAGCGGCCGTTTACAATGAGCAGTTCTTC	CAISGLAAVYNEQFF
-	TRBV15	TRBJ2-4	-	TGTGCCACCAGCAGAGGAATAGGAGGAGCCAAAAACATTCAGTACTTC	CATSRGIGGAKNIQYF
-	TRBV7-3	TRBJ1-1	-	TGTGCCAGCAGCTTAACCGGGAACACTGAAGCTTTCTTT	CASSLTGNTEAFF
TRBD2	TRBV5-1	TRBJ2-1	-	TGCGCCAGCAGCTTGGAGGTGGGGGGAGGGAACAATGAGCAGTTCTTC	CASSLEVGGGNNEQFF
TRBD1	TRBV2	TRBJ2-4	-	TGTGCCAGCAACCTTGCCCCAGGGGGCGTAACCAAAAACATTCAGTACTTC	CASNLAPGGVTKNIQYF
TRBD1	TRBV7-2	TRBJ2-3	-	TGTGCCAGCAGCTTAGGCGGACAGGGGGCAGATACGCAGTATTTT	CASSLGGQGADTQYF
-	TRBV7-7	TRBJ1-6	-	TGTGCTAGCAGCTTAGGAACGGAAAATTCACCCCTCCACTTT	CASSLGTENSPLHF
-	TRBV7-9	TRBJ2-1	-	TGTGCCAGCAGCTTAGGAATAGACTCGGGTAAAGAGCAGTTCTTC	CASSLGIDSGKEQFF
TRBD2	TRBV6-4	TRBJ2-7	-	TGTGCCAGCAGTGAAAACCCTTTCGGGACTAGCGGGAGTTACGAGCAGTACTTC	CASSENPFGTSGSYEQYF
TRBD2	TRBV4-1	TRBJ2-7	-	TGCGCCAGCAGCGATCCGGGGGGGGTCAACGAGCAGTACTTC	CASSDPGGVNEQYF
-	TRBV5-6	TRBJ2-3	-	TGTGCCAGCCGGGGGGATAGACAGGGCTTCACAGATACGCAGTATTTT	CASRGDRQGFTDTQYF
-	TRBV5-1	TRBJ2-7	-	TGCGCCAGCAGCTTGGCGGCAGGGGTGAGGTACGAGCAGTACTTC	CASSLAAGVRYEQYF
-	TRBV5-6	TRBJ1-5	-	TGTGCCAGCAGCTTGTTAGGTGGCAATCAGCCCCAGCATTTT	CASSLLGGNQPQHF
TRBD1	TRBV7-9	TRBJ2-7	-	TGTGCCAGCAGCCCCAGGGGGCTTACAGCACACGAGCAGTACTTC	CASSPRGLTAHEQYF
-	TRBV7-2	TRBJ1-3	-	TGTGCCAGCAGCGGTCCGGGGCGAGGAAACACCATATATTTT	CASSGPGRGNTIYF
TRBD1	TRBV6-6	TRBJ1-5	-	TGTGCCAGCAGCCGACAGGGTACATCTCAGCCCCAGCATTTT	CASSRQGTSQPQHF
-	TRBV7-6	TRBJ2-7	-	TGTGCCAGCAGCTCTGGACATAGCTACGAGCAGTACTTC	CASSSGHSYEQYF
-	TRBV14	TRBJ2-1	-	TGTGCCAGCAGCCAAGCTTGGTTTGTTTGGGGGAGTCGCTACAATGAGCAGTTCTTC	CASSQAWFVWGSRYNEQFF
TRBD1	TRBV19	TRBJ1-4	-	TGTGCCAGTAGTACGACAGGGCGAGCAACTAATGAAAAACTGTTTTTT	CASSTTGRATNEKLFF
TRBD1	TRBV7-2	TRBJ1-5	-	TGTGCCAGCAGCTTAGGAGGGACAGTTAATCAGCCCCAGCATTTT	CASSLGGTVNQPQHF
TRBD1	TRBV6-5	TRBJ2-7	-	TGTGCCAGCAGTTACCAGGACAGGGCGGGGTACGAGCAGTACTTC	CASSYQDRAGYEQYF
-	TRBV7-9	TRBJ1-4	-	TGTGCCAGCAGCCTAGAGAGAAATGAAAAACTGTTTTTT	CASSLERNEKLFF
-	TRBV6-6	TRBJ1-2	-	TGTGCCAGCAGTTACACCGGGAACTATGGCTACACCTTC	CASSYTGNYGYTF
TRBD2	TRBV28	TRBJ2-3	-	TGTGCCAGCAGTTTGCTCCCTAGCGGGACAGATACGCAGTATTTT	CASSLLPSGTDTQYF
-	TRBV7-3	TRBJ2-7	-	TGTGCCAGCAGCCATCCCGGGACTTCCTCCTACGAGCAGTACTTC	CASSHPGTSSYEQYF
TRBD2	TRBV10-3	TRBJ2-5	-	TGTGCCATCAGAGAGCGGGACTGGGAGACCCAGTACTTC	CAIRERDWETQYF
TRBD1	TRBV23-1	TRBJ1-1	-	TGCGCCAGCAGTCGGGACAGTCAGAACACTGAAGCTTTCTTT	CASSRDSQNTEAFF
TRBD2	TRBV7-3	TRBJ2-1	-	TGTGCCAGCAGCCCGAGCGGGGGTTCCTACAATGAGCAGTTCTTC	CASSPSGGSYNEQFF
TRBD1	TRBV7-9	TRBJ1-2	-	TGTGCCAGCAGCTCAGGGGGTGGCTACACCTTC	CASSSGGGYTF
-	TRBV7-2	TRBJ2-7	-	TGTGCCAGCAGCTTAATGGGGTCCGTAGGGCAGTACTTC	CASSLMGSVGQYF
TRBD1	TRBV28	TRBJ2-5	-	TGTGCCAGCAGTTTATACATCAGTTCCCGGGACAGGGAAGAAGAGACCCAGTACTTC	CASSLYISSRDREEETQYF
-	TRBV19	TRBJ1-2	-	TGTGCCAGTAGTAAACAGGGCAATTATGGCTACACCTTC	CASSKQGNYGYTF
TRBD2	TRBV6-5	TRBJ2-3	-	TGTGCCAGCAGTTCGGGACTAGCGGGGTTCACAGATACGCAGTATTTT	CASSSGLAGFTDTQYF
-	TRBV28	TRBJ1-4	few	TGTGCCAGCAGTTCCGGGGTGGGGTGGGAAAAACTGTTTTTT	CASSSGVGWEKLFF
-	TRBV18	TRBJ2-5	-	TGTGCCAGCTCACCATTTGGGGGGGAGACCCAGTACTTC	CASSPFGGETQYF
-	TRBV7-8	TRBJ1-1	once	TGTGCCAGCAGGCCAAGGGGACCCAACACTGAAGCTTTCTTT	CASRPRGPNTEAFF
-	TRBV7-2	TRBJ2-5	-	TGTGCCAGCAGCTTAGATCCCGGGAACCAAGAGACCCAGTACTTC	CASSLDPGNQETQYF
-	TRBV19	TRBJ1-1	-	TGTGCCAGTAGTATGGTGTGGCAACCCACTGAAGCTTTCTTT	CASSMVWQPTEAFF
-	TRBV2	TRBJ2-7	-	TGTGCCAGCAACGGTGAGGGCTACGAGCAGTACTTC	CASNGEGYEQYF
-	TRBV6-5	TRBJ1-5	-	TGTGCCACAAGAGGGTTATGGGGCAATCAGCCCCAGCATTTT	CATRGLWGNQPQHF
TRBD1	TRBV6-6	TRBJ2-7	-	TGTGCCAGCAGTCCGGACAGGGGTGCGTACTTC	CASSPDRGAYF
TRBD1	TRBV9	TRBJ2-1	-	TGTGCCAGCAGCGTAGGCAAAGACGGACAGGGACCCTACAATGAGCAGTTCTTC	CASSVGKDGQGPYNEQFF
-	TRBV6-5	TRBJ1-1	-	TGTGCCAGCAGTTACGATTTTGGGGGCTCGGACACTGAAGCTTTCTTT	CASSYDFGGSDTEAFF
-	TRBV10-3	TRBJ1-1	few	TGTGCCATCAGACCCTCAGGGGAGAACACTGAAGCTTTCTTT	CAIRPSGENTEAFF
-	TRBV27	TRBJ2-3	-	TGTGCCAGCAGTCCGCGTATGGGTGATACGCAGTATTTT	CASSPRMGDTQYF
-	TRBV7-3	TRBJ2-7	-	TGTGCCAGCAGCTCGGACAGACCCTACGAGCAGTACTTC	CASSSDRPYEQYF
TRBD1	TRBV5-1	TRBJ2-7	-	TGCGCCAGCAGCTTAACGGACAGGGGAACCTACGAGCAGTACTTC	CASSLTDRGTYEQYF
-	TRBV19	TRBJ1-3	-	TGTGCCAGTAGTATAACGGACTCTGGAAACACCATATATTTT	CASSITDSGNTIYF
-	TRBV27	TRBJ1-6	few	TGTGCCAGCAGTGCCACCGGGGGATTGGGCAATTCACCCCTCCACTTT	CASSATGGLGNSPLHF